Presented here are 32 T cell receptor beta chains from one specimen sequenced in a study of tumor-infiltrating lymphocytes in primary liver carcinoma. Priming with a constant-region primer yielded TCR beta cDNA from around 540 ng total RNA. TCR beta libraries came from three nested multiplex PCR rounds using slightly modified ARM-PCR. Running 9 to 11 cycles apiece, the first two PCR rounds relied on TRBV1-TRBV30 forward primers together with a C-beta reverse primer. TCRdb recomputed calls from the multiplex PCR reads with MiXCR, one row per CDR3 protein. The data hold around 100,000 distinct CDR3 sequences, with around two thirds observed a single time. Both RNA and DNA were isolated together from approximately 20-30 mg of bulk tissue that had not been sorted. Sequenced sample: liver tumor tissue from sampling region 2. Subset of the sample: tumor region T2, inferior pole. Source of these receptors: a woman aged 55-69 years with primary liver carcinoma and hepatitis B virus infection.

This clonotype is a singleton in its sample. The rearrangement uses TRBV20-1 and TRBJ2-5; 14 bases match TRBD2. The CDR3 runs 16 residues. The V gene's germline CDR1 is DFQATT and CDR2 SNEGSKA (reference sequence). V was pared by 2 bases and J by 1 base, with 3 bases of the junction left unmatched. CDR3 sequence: CSARRLAGGPQETQYF. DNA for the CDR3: TGCAGTGCTAGACGACTAGCGGGAGGGCCCCAAGAGACCCAGTACTTC.

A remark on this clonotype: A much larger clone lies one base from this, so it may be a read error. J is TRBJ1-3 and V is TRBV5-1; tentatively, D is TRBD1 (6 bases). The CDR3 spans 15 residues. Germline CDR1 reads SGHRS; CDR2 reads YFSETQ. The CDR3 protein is CARSSTGPSGNTIYF. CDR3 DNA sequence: TGCGCCAGAAGCTCAACAGGGCCCTCTGGAAACACCATATATTTT.

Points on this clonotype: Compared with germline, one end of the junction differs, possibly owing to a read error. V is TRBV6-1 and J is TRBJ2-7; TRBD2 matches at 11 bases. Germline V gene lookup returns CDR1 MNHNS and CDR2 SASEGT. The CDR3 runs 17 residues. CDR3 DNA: TGTGCCAGCACCCGCCCCCCAGGACTAGCGGGTGCCTACCAGCAGCACTTC. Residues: CASTRPPGLAGAYQQHF.

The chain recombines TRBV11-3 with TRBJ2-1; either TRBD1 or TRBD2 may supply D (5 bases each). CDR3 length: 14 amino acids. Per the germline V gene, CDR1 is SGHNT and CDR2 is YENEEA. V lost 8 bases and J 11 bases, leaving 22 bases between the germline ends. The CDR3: CASGLRDRGSQQFF. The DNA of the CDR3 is TGTGCCAGCGGCCTCCGGGACCGGGGCTCCCAGCAGTTCTTC. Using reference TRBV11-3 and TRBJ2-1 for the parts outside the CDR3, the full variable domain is EAGVVQSPRYKIIEKKQPVAFWCNPISGHNTLYWYLQNLGQGPELLIRYENEEAVDDSQLPKDRFSAERLKGVDSTLKIQPAELGDSAVYLCASGLRDRGSQQFFGPGTRLTVL.

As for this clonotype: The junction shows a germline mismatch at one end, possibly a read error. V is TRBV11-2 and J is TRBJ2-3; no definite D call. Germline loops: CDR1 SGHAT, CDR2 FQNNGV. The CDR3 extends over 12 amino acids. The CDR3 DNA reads TGTGCTAGCAGCCCCTGGGTGGATACGCACTATTTT. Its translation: CASSPWVDTHYF.

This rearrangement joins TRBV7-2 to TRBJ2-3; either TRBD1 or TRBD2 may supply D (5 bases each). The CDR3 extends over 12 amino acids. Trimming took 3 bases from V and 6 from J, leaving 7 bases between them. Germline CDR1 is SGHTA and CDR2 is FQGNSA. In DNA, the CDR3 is TGTGCCAGCAGCTTTTGGGGGGATACGCAGTATTTT. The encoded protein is CASSFWGDTQYF. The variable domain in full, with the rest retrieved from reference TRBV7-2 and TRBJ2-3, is GAGVSQSPSNKVTEKGKDVELRCDPISGHTALYWYRQSLGQGLEFLIYFQGNSAPDKSGLPSDRFSAERTGGSVSTLTIQRTQQEDSAVYLCASSFWGDTQYFGPGTRLTVL.

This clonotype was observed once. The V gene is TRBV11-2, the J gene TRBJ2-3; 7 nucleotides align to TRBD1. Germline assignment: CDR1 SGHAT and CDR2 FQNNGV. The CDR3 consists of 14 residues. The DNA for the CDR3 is TGTGTCAACAACTTAGACAGGGAGTTCGATACGCAGTATTTT. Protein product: CVNNLDREFDTQYF.

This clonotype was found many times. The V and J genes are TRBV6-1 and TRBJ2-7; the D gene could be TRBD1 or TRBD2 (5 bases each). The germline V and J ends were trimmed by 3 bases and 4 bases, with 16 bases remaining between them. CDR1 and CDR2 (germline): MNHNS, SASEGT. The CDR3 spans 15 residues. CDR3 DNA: TGTGCCAGCAGTGACCCGGGGCGGGCCCCTTACGAGCAGTACTTC. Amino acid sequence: CASSDPGRAPYEQYF.

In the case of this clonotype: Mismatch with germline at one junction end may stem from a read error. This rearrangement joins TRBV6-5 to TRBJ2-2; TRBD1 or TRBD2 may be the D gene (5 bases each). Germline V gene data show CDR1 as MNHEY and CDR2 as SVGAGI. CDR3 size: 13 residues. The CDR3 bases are TGTGCCAGCAGTTACACGGACACCGGGGAGCTGTTCTTT. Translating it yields CASSYTDTGELFF.

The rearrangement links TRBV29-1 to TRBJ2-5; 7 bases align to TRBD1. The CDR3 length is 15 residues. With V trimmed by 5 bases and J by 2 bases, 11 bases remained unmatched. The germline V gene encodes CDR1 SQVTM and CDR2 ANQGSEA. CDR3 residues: CSVRSGGQRQETQYF. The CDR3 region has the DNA TGCAGCGTTAGGTCAGGGGGACAGAGGCAAGAGACCCAGTACTTC. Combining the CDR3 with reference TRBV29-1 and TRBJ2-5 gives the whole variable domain SAVISQKPSRDICQRGTSLTIQCQVDSQVTMMFWYRQQPGQSLTLIATANQGSEATYESGFVIDKFPISRPNLTFSTLTVSNMSPEDSSIYLCSVRSGGQRQETQYFGPGTRLLVL.

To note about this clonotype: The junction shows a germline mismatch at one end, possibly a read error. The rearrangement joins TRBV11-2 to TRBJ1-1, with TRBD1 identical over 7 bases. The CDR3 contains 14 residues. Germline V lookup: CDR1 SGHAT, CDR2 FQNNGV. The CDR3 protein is CASILEQGGAEAFF. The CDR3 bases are TGTGCCAGCATCTTAGAGCAGGGGGGGGCTGAAGCTTTCTTT.

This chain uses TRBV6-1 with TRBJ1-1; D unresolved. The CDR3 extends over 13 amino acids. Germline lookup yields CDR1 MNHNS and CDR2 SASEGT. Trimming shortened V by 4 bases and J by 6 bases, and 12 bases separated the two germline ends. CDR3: CASSGAVGAEAFF. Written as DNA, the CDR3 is TGTGCCAGCAGTGGAGCGGTGGGCGCTGAAGCTTTCTTT.

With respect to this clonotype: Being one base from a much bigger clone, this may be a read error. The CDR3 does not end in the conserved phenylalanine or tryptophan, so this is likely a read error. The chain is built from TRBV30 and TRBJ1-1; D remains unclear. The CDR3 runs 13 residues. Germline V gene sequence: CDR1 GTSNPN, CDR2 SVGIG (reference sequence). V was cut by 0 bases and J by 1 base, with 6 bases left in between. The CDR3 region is CAWSVQKNTEAFY. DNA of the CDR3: TGTGCCTGGAGTGTACAGAAGAACACTGAAGCTTTCTAT.

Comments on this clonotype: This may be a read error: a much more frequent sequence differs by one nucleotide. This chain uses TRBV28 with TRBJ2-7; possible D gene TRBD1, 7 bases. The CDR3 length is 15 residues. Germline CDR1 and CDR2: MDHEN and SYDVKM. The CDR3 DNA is TGTGCCAGCAGCCGCCCGCGGGACAGATCCTACGAGCAGCACTTC. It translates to CASSRPRDRSYEQHF. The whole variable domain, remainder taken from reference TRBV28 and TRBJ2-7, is DVKVTQSSRYLVKRTGEKVFLECVQDMDHENMFWYRQDPGLGLRLIYFSYDVKMKEKGDIPEGYSVSREKKERFSLILESASTNQTSMYLCASSRPRDRSYEQHFGPGTRLTVT.

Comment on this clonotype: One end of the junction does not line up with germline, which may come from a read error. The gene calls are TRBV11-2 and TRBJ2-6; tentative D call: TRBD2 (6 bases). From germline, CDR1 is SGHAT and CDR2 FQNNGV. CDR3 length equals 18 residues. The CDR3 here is CASSLFPGSLGGANALTF. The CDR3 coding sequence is TGTGCCAGCAGCTTATTTCCAGGGTCCCTGGGGGGAGCCAACGCCCTGACTTTC.

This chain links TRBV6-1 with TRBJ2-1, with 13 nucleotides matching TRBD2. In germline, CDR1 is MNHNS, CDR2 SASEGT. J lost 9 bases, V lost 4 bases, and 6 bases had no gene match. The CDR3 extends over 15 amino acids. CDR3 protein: CASSGTSGSEGEQFF. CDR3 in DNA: TGTGCCAGCAGTGGGACTAGCGGGAGCGAAGGTGAGCAGTTCTTC.

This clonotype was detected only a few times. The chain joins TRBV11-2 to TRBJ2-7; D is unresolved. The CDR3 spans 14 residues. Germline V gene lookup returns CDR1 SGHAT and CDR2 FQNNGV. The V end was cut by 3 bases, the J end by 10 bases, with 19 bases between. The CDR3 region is CASSLLPGRYVQYF. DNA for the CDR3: TGTGCCAGCAGCTTGCTACCGGGCCGCTACGTCCAGTACTTC.

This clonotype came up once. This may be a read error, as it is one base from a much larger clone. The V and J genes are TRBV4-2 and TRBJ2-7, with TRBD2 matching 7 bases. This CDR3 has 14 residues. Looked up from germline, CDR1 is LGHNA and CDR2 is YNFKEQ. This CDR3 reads CASSQRGRSYQQYF. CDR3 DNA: TGTGCCAGCAGCCAGCGGGGGAGGTCCTACCAGCAGTACTTC.

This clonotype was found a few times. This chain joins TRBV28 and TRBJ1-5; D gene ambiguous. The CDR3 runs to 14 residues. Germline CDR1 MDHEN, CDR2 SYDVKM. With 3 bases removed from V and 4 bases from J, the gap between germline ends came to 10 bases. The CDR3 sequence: CASSLRQKNQPQHF. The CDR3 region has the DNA TGTGCCAGCAGTTTGCGGCAGAAAAATCAGCCCCAGCATTTT.

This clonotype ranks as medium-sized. CDR3 residues: CASSLTSGSYEQYF. The CDR3 DNA sequence: TGTGCCAGCAGCTTGACTAGCGGGAGTTACGAGCAGTACTTC. The chain has TRBV11-2 and TRBJ2-7; 12 bases are a match to TRBD2. V lost 3 bases to trimming and J lost 4 bases; unmatched junction nucleotides: 1. The CDR3 loop spans 14 amino acids. Per germline, CDR1 SGHAT and CDR2 FQNNGV. Filled out from reference TRBV11-2 and TRBJ2-7, the complete variable domain reads EAGVAQSPRYKIIEKRQSVAFWCNPISGHATLYWYQQILGQGPKLLIQFQNNGVVDDSQLPKDRFSAERLKGVDSTLKIQPAKLEDSAVYLCASSLTSGSYEQYFGPGTRLTVT.

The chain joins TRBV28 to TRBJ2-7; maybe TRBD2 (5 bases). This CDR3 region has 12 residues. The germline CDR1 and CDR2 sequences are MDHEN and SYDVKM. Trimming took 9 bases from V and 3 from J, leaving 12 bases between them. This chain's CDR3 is CARSVTSYEQYF. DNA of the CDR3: TGTGCCAGGAGTGTTACTAGCTACGAGCAGTACTTC.

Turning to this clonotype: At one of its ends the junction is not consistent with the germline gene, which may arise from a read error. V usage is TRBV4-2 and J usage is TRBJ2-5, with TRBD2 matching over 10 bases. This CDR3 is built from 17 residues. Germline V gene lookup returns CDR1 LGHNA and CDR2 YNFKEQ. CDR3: CTSSQVSSGGGGGTQYF. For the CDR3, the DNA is TGTACCAGCAGCCAAGTATCCAGCGGGGGGGGAGGGGGGACCCAGTACTTC.

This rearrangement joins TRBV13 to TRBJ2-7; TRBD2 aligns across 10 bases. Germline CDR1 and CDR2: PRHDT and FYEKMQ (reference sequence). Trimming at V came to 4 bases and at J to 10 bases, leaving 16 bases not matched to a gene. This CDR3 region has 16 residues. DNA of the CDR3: TGTGCCAGCAGCTCAGACGGGACTAGCGTGAGTCCCGAACAGTACTTC. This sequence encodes CASSSDGTSVSPEQYF.

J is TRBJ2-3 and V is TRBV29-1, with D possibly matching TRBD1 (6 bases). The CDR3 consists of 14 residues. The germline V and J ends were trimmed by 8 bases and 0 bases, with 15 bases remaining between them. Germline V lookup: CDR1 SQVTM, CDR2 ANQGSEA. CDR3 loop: CSFATGISTDTQYF. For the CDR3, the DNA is TGCAGCTTCGCAACAGGGATCAGCACAGATACGCAGTATTTT.

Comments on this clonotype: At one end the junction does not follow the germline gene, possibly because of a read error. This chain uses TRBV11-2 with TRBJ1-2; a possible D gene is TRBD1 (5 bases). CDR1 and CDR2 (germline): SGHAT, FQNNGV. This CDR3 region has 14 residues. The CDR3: CVSSFSQASYGYTF. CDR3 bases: TGCGTCAGCAGCTTTTCACAGGCTAGCTATGGCTACACCTTC.

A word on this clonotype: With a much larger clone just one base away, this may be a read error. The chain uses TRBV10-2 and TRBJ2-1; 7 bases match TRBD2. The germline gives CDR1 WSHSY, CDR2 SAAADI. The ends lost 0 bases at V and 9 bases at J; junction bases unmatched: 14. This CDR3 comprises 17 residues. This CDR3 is CASSESSREPPGSEQFF. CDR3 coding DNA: TGCGCCAGCAGTGAGTCTTCGCGGGAGCCCCCGGGGAGTGAGCAGTTCTTC.

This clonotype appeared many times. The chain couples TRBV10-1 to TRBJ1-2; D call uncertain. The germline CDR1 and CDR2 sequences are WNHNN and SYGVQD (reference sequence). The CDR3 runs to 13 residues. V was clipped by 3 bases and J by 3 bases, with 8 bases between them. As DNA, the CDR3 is TGCGCCAGCAGTGACGGCCGAGACTATGGCTACACCTTC. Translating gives CASSDGRDYGYTF.

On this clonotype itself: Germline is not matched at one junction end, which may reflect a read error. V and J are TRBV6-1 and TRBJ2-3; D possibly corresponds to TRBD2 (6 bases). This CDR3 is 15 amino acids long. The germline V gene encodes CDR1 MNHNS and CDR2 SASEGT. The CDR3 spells CDSRTQRASTDTQYF. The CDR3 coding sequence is TGTGACAGCAGAACCCAGCGGGCTAGCACAGATACACAGTATTTT.

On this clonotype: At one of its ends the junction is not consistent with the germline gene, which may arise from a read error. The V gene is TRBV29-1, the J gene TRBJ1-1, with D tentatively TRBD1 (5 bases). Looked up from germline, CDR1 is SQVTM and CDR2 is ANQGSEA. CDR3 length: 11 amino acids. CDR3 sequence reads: CSADSDTEVLF. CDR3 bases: TGCAGCGCTGATTCGGACACTGAGGTTCTCTTT. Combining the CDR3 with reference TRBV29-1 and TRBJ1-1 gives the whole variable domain SAVISQKPSRDICQRGTSLTIQCQVDSQVTMMFWYRQQPGQSLTLIATANQGSEATYESGFVIDKFPISRPNLTFSTLTVSNMSPEDSSIYLCSADSDTEVLFGQGTRLTVV.

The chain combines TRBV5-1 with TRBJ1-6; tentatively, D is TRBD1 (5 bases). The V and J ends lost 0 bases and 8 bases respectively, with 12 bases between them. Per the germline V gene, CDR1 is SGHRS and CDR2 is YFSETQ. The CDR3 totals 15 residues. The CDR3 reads CASSLDDSRDSPLHF. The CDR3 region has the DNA TGCGCCAGCAGCTTGGACGACAGTAGGGATTCACCCCTCCACTTT.

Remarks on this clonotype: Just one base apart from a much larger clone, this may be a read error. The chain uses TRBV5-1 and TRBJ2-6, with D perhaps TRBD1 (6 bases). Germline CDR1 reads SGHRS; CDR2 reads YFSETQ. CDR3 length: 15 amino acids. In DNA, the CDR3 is TGCGCCAGCAGCTTGACCTCAGGGGTAGCCAACGTCCTGAGTTTC. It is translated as CASSLTSGVANVLSF.

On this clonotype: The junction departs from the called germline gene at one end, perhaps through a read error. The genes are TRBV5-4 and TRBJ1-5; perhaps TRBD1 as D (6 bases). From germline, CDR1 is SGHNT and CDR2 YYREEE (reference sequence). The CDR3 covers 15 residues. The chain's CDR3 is CASTLGIGDNQPQHF. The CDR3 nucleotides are TGTGCCAGCACCTTGGGGATAGGGGACAACCAACCCCAGCATTTT.